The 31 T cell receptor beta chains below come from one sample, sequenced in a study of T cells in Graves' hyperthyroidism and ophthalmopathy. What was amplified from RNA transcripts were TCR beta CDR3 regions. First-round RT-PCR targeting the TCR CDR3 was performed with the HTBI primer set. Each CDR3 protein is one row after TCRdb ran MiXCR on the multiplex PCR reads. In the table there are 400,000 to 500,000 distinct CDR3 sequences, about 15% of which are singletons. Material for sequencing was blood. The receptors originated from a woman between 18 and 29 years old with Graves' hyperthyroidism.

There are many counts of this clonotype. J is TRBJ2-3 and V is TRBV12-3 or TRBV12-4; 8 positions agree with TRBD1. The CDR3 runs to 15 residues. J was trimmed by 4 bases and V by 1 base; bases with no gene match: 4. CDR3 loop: CASSLGQGAADTQYF. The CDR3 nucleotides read TGTGCCAGCAGTTTAGGCCAGGGGGCAGCAGATACGCAGTATTTT.

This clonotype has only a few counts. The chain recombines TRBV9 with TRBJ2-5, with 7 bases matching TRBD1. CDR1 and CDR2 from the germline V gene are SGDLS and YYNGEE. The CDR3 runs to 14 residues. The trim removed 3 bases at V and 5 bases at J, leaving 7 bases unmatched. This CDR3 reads CASSATGLMETQYF. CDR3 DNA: TGTGCCAGCAGCGCGACAGGGCTAATGGAGACCCAGTACTTC.

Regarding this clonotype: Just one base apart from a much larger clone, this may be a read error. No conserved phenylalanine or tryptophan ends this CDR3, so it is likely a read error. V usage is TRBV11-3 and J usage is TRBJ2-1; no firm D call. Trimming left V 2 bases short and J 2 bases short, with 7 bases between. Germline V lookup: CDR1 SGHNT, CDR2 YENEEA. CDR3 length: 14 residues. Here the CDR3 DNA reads TGTGCCAGCAGCTTACCCCCCCCCTACAATGAGCAGTTCCTC. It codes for CASSLPPPYNEQFL.

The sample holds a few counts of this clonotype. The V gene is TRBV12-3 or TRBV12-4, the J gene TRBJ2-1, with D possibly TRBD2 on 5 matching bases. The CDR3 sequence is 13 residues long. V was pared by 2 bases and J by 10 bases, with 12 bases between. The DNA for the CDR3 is TGTGCCAGCAGTTTAATAAGAGGGCCCGAGCAGTTCTTC. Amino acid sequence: CASSLIRGPEQFF.

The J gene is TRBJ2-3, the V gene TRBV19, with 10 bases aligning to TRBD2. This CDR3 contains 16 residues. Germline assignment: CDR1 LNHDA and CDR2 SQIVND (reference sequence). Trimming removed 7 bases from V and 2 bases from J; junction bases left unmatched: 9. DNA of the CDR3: TGTGCCAGTATACGCAGCGGGAGGGCCGCCACAGATACGCAGTATTTT. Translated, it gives CASIRSGRAATDTQYF.

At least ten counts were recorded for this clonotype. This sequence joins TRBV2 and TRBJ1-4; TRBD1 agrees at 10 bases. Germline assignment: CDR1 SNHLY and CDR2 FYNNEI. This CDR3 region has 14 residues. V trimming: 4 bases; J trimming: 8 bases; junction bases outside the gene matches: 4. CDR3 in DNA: TGTGCCAGCAGTGGGGACAGGGGAGCGGAAAAACTGTTTTTT. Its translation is CASSGDRGAEKLFF. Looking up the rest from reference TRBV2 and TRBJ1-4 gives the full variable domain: EPEVTQTPSHQVTQMGQEVILRCVPISNHLYFYWYRQILGQKVEFLVSFYNNEISEKSEIFDDQFSVERPDGSNFTLKIRSTKLEDSAMYFCASSGDRGAEKLFFGSGTQLSVL.

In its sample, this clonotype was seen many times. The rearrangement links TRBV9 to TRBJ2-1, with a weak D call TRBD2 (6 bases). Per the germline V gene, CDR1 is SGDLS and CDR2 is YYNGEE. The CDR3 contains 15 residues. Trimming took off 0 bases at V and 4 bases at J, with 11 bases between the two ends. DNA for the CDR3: TGTGCCAGCAGCGTAGCCGGGACTCAATACAATGAGCAGTTCTTC. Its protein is CASSVAGTQYNEQFF.

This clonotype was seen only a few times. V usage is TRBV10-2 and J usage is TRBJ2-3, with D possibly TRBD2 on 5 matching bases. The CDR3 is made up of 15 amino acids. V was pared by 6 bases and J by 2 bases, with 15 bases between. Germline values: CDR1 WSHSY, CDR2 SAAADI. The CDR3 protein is CASRRSSAYTDTQYF. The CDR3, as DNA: TGCGCCAGCAGACGGAGTAGCGCCTACACAGATACGCAGTATTTT.

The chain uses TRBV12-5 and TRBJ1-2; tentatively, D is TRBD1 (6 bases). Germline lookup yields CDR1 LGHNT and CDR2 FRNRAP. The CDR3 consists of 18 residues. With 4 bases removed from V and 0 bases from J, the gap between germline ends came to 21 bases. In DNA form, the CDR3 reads TGTGCTAGTGGTTCCCCTTATCAGGGACACGGGCCTAACTATGGCTACACCTTC. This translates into CASGSPYQGHGPNYGYTF.

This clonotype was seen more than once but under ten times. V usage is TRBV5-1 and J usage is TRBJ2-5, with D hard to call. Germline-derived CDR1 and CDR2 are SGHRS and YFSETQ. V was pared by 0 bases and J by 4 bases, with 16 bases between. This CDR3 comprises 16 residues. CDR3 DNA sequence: TGCGCCAGCAGCTTGGAACGGGTCAGAATGTCAGAGACCCAGTACTTC. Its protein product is CASSLERVRMSETQYF.

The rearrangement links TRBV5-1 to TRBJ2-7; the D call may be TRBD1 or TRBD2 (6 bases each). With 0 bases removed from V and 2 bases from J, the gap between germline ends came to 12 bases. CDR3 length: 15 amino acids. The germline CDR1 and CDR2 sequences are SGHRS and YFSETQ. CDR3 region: CASSLAGGRTYEQYV. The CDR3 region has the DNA TGCGCCAGCAGCTTGGCCGGGGGCCGGACCTACGAGCAGTACGTC.

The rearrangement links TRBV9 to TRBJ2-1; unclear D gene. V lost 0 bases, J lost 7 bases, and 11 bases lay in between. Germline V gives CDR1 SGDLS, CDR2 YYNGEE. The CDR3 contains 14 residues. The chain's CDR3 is CASSVESRLNEQFF. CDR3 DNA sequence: TGTGCCAGCAGCGTAGAATCCCGCCTTAATGAGCAGTTCTTC.

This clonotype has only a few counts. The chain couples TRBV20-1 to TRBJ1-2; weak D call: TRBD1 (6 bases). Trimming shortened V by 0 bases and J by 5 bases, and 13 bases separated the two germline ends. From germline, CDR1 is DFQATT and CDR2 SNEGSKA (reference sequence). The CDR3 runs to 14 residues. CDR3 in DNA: TGCAGTGCTAGAGACGCGACAGGATCATATGGCTACACCTTC. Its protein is CSARDATGSYGYTF.

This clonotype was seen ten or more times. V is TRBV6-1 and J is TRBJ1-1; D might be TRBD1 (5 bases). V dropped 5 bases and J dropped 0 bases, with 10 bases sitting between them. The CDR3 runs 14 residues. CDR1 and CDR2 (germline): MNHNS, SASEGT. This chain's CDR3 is CASSFAGLNTEAFF. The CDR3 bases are TGTGCCAGCAGTTTTGCAGGGCTGAACACTGAAGCTTTCTTT.

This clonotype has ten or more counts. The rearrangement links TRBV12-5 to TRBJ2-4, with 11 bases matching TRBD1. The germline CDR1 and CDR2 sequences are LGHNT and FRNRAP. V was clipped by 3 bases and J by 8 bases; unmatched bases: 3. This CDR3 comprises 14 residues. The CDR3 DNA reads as TGTGCTAGTGGTTTCGGGGGACAGGGGGACATTCAGTACTTC. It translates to CASGFGGQGDIQYF.

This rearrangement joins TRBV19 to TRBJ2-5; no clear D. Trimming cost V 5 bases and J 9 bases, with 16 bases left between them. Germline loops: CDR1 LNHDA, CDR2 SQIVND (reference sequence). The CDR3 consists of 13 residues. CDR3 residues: CASSSPPERSQYF. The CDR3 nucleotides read TGTGCCAGTAGTTCACCTCCGGAGAGGTCCCAGTACTTC.

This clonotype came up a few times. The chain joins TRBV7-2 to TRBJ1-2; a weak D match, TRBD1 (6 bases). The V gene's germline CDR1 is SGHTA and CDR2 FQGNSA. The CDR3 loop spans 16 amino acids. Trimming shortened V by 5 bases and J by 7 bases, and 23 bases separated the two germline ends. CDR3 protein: CASSPHPGTQGGGYTF. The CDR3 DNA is TGTGCCAGCAGCCCCCACCCAGGGACCCAAGGGGGTGGCTACACCTTC.

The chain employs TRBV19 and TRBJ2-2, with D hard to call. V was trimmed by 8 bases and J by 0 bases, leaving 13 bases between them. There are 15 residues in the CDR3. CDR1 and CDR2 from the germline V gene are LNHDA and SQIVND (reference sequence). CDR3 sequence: CASWIGSPNTGELFF. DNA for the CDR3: TGTGCCAGTTGGATTGGGTCTCCGAACACCGGGGAGCTGTTTTTT.

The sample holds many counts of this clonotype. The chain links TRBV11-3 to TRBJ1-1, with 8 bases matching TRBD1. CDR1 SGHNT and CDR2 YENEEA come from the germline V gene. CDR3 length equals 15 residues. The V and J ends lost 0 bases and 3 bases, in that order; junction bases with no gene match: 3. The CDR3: CASSLDQGADTEAFF. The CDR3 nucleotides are TGTGCCAGCAGCTTAGATCAGGGGGCAGACACTGAAGCTTTCTTT.

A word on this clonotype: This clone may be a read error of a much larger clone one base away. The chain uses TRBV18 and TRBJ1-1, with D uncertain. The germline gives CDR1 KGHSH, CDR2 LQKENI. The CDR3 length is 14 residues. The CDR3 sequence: CAGSQRTEKDEAFF. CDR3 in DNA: TGTGCCGGCTCACAACGGACTGAGAAGGATGAAGCTTTCTTT.

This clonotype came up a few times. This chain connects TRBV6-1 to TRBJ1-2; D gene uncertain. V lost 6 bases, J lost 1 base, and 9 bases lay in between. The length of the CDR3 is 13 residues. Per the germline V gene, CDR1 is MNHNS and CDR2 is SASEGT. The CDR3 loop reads CASRSGDNYGYTF. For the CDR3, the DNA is TGTGCCAGCAGAAGTGGCGATAACTATGGCTACACCTTC.

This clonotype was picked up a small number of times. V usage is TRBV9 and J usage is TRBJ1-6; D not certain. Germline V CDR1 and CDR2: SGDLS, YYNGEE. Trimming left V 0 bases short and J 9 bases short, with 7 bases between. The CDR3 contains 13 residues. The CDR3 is CASSVDGFSPLHF. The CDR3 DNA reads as TGTGCCAGCAGCGTAGATGGATTTTCACCCCTCCACTTT.

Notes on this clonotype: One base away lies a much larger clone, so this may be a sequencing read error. The CDR3 sequence is CASTPTRNTGELFF. CDR3 in DNA: TGTGCCAGCACCCCGACTCGCAACACCGGGGAGCTGTTTTTT. The rearrangement uses TRBV12-3 or TRBV12-4 and TRBJ2-2; no clear D. This CDR3 is built from 14 residues. The V end was cut by 7 bases, the J end by 2 bases, with 11 bases between.

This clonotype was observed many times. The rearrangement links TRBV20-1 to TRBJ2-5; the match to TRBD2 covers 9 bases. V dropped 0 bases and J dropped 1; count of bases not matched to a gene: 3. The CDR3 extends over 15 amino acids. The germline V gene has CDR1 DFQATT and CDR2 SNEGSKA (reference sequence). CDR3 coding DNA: TGCAGTGCTAGAGACCTAGCGGGGCTCCAAGAGACCCAGTACTTC. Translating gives CSARDLAGLQETQYF.

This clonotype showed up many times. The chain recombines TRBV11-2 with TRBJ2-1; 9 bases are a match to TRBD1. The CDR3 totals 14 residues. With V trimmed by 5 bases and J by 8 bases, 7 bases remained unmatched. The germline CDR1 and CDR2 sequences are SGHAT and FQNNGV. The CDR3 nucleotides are TGTGCCAGCAGCCACGGACAGGGGTTTGATGAGCAGTTCTTC. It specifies CASSHGQGFDEQFF.

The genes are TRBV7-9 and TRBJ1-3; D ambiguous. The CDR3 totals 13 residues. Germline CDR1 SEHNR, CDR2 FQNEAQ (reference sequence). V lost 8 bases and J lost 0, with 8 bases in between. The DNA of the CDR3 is TGTGCCAGCTTTGACTACTCTGGAAACACCATATATTTT. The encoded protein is CASFDYSGNTIYF.

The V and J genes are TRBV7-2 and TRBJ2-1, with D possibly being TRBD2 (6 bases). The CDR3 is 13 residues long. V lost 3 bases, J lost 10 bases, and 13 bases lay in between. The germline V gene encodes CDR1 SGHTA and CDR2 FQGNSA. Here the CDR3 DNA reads TGTGCCAGCAGCTTGGGACTTCAAGGGGAGCAGTTCTTC. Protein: CASSLGLQGEQFF. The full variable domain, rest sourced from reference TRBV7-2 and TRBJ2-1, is GAGVSQSPSNKVTEKGKDVELRCDPISGHTALYWYRQSLGQGLEFLIYFQGNSAPDKSGLPSDRFSAERTGGSVSTLTIQRTQQEDSAVYLCASSLGLQGEQFFGPGTRLTVL.

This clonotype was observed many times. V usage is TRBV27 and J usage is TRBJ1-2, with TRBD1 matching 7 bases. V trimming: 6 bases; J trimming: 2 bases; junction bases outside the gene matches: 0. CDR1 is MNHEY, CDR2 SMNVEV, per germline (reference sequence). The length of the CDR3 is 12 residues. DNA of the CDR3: TGTGCCAGCAGAGGGGGCAACTATGGCTACACCTTC. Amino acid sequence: CASRGGNYGYTF.

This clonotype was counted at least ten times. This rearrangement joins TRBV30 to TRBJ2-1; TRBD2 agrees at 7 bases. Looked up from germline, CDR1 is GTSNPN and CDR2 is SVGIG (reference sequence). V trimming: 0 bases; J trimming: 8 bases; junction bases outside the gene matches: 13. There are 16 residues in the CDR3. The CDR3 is CAWSVQGAGVYDEQFF. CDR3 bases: TGTGCCTGGAGTGTACAAGGGGCGGGAGTATACGATGAGCAGTTCTTC.

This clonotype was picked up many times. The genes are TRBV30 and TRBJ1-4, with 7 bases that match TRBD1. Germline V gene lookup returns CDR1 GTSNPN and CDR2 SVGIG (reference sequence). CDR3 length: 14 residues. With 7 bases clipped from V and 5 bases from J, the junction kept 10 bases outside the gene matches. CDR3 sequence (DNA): TGTGCCTCTACCCGGACAGGACAGAATGAAAAACTGTTTTTT. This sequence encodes CASTRTGQNEKLFF.

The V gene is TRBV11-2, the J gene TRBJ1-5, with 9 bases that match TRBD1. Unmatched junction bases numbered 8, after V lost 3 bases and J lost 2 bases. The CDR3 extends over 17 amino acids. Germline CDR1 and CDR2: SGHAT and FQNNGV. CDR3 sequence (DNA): TGTGCCAGCAGCTTGGGACAGGGCTCCTTTGGCAATCAGCCCCAGCATTTT. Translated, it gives CASSLGQGSFGNQPQHF.